Presented here are 20 T cell receptor beta chains from one specimen sequenced in a study of T cells in Graves' hyperthyroidism and ophthalmopathy. What was amplified from RNA transcripts were TCR beta CDR3 regions. The HTBI set primed first-round TCR CDR3 RT-PCR. Each CDR3 protein gets one entry after TCRdb re-called the multiplex PCR reads with MiXCR. The sample records hundreds of thousands of distinct CDR3 sequences, about 15% being singletons. The sample was blood. The receptors were gathered from a woman in her 50s with Graves' ophthalmopathy.

This clonotype was picked up many times. V gene TRBV20-1 combines with J gene TRBJ2-4; D call uncertain. V lost 0 bases to trimming and J lost 7 bases, with 13 bases between them. Germline V gene data show CDR1 as DFQATT and CDR2 as SNEGSKA (reference sequence). There are 14 residues in the CDR3. CDR3 in DNA: TGCAGTGCTAGAGATTTCTCAACCGGGAACATTCAGTACTTC. Encoded protein: CSARDFSTGNIQYF.

V gene TRBV19 combines with J gene TRBJ2-7, with a tentative D call TRBD1 (5 bases). Germline lookup yields CDR1 LNHDA and CDR2 SQIVND (reference sequence). The germline V and J ends were trimmed by 5 bases and 0 bases, with 11 bases remaining between them. CDR3 size: 14 residues. CDR3 DNA: TGTGCCAGTAGTCCAGACAGATTCTCCTACGAGCAGTACTTC. The encoded protein is CASSPDRFSYEQYF.

This clonotype was picked up many times. The V gene is TRBV28, the J gene TRBJ2-7; a possible D gene is TRBD1 (5 bases). This CDR3 contains 16 residues. CDR1 is MDHEN, CDR2 SYDVKM, per germline. V was cut by 1 base and J by 0 bases, with 13 bases left in between. The CDR3 reads CASSLSPRTHSYEQYF. The CDR3 DNA follows: TGTGCCAGCAGTTTATCCCCTAGGACACACTCCTACGAGCAGTACTTC.

In its sample, this clonotype was seen many times. V gene TRBV28 combines with J gene TRBJ2-1; D unclear. The CDR3 contains 12 residues. The germline V gene has CDR1 MDHEN and CDR2 SYDVKM. Deletions cut 3 bases from V and 9 bases from J, with 9 bases between. In DNA form, the CDR3 reads TGTGCCAGCAGTTTCCAGTCGCCTGAGCAGTTCTTC. Translating gives CASSFQSPEQFF. Supplemented by reference TRBV28 and TRBJ2-1, the full variable domain reads DVKVTQSSRYLVKRTGEKVFLECVQDMDHENMFWYRQDPGLGLRLIYFSYDVKMKEKGDIPEGYSVSREKKERFSLILESASTNQTSMYLCASSFQSPEQFFGPGTRLTVL.

This clonotype was observed many times. The V call is TRBV10-3, the J call TRBJ1-1; D is possibly TRBD1 (6 bases). This CDR3 region has 18 residues. Germline V gene data show CDR1 as ENHRY and CDR2 as SYGVKD. Deletions cut 0 bases from V and 1 base from J, with 18 bases between. CDR3 DNA sequence: TGTGCCATCAGTGAGTCTCGGGGGGGGGGCATGGGGAACACTGAAGCTTTCTTT. It is translated as CAISESRGGGMGNTEAFF.

The chain employs TRBV29-1 and TRBJ2-7; D ambiguous. Germline-derived CDR1 and CDR2 are SQVTM and ANQGSEA. Between the trimmed V and J ends, which lost 1 base and 5 bases, there was a span of 12 bases. The length of the CDR3 is 13 residues. The CDR3 coding sequence is TGCAGCGTTGAAGGCTCCAGCAGTGACGAGCAGTACTTC. It specifies CSVEGSSSDEQYF.

This clonotype showed up many times. The chain combines TRBV7-2 with TRBJ2-5; no firm D call. This CDR3 spans 12 amino acids. The germline V gene encodes CDR1 SGHTA and CDR2 FQGNSA. The ends were cut back, 4 bases at V and 4 bases at J, with 7 bases in the middle. CDR3 in DNA: TGTGCCAGCAGCTCACTGCGAGAGACCCAGTACTTC. Protein: CASSSLRETQYF.

This clonotype was detected only once. V and J are TRBV10-3 and TRBJ2-7; D is possibly TRBD1 (5 bases). Germline values: CDR1 ENHRY, CDR2 SYGVKD. CDR3 length: 14 amino acids. V shed 3 bases and J shed 2 bases, with 11 bases lying between them. The CDR3 nucleotides read TGTGCCATCAGTGAAGGGCTAGGGGCCTACGAGCAGTACTTC. Protein product: CAISEGLGAYEQYF.

The gene calls are TRBV19 and TRBJ2-2; D is undetermined. Germline V gene sequence: CDR1 LNHDA, CDR2 SQIVND (reference sequence). CDR3 length: 13 amino acids. V lost 5 bases, J lost 9 bases, and 13 bases lay in between. CDR3 sequence: CASSPIAARELFF. The CDR3, as DNA: TGTGCCAGTAGTCCGATTGCGGCCCGGGAGCTGTTTTTT.

In nucleotides, the CDR3 is TGTGCCAGCAGTCTGAGCGGGACCCCCACAGATACGCAGTATTTT. Encoded protein: CASSLSGTPTDTQYF. This chain uses TRBV28 with TRBJ2-3; 7 bases agree with TRBD2. The CDR3 contains 15 residues. From germline, CDR1 is MDHEN and CDR2 SYDVKM. Trimming cost V 5 bases and J 2 bases; bases outside gene matches: 7.

The CDR3 region has the DNA TGTGCCAGCAGTTTTGGACTAGCGGGAGTGAGGACCGGGGAGCTGTTTTTT. Protein: CASSFGLAGVRTGELFF. The V call is TRBV12-3 or TRBV12-4, the J call TRBJ2-2; 13 bases are a match to TRBD2. V lost 3 bases and J lost 5; bases outside the gene matches: 6. The CDR3 covers 17 residues.

The chain combines TRBV6-5 with TRBJ1-2; TRBD1 might be the D (6 bases). The CDR3 consists of 13 residues. V was cut by 2 bases and J by 8 bases, with 12 bases left in between. Germline V lookup: CDR1 MNHEY, CDR2 SVGAGI. In nucleotides, the CDR3 is TGTGCCAGCAGTTACCAGGGGCGTACCGGCTACACCTTC. It specifies CASSYQGRTGYTF.

The sample holds a few counts of this clonotype. V gene TRBV9 combines with J gene TRBJ1-2, with D maybe TRBD1 (6 bases). Trimming stripped 0 bases from V and 4 bases from J, with 16 bases between. Germline V lookup: CDR1 SGDLS, CDR2 YYNGEE. The CDR3 has 16 amino acids. The CDR3 loop is CASSVARDILPYGYTF. CDR3 DNA: TGTGCCAGCAGCGTAGCCAGGGACATTCTGCCCTATGGCTACACCTTC.

This clonotype appeared a single time. The J gene is TRBJ2-7, the V gene TRBV7-3; 8 bases align to TRBD2. Germline assignment: CDR1 SGHTA and CDR2 FQGTGA. V shed 5 bases and J 3 bases; nucleotides not matched to a gene: 6. The CDR3 loop spans 14 amino acids. CDR3 region: CASSAQTSGYEQYF. CDR3 sequence (DNA): TGTGCCAGCAGCGCCCAAACTAGCGGCTACGAGCAGTACTTC.

Many counts were recorded for this clonotype. CDR3 sequence: CASSRTPSGPDTQYF. In DNA, the CDR3 is TGTGCCAGCTCACGGACTCCTAGTGGCCCAGATACGCAGTATTTT. The chain carries TRBV18 and TRBJ2-3, with D possibly TRBD2 on 5 matching bases. This CDR3 has 15 amino acids. Looked up from germline, CDR1 is KGHSH and CDR2 is LQKENI. V was pared by 4 bases and J by 4 bases, with 15 bases between.

This clonotype was seen a handful of times. The chain recombines TRBV2 with TRBJ1-5; D perhaps matches TRBD1 (6 bases). Germline V CDR1 and CDR2: SNHLY, FYNNEI. This CDR3 contains 13 residues. The ends were cut back, 5 bases at V and 6 bases at J, with 11 bases in the middle. CDR3 protein: CASSNRAVQPQHF. In DNA, the CDR3 is TGTGCCAGCAGTAACAGGGCGGTTCAGCCCCAGCATTTT.

This clonotype has at least ten counts. The rearrangement uses TRBV7-3 and TRBJ2-1, with 7 bases that match TRBD2. CDR1 and CDR2 from the germline V gene are SGHTA and FQGTGA. The CDR3 has 15 amino acids. V was clipped by 4 bases and J by 4 bases; unmatched bases: 7. The CDR3 DNA reads TGTGCCAGCAGCTCCAGCGGGGCGACTTACAATGAGCAGTTCTTC. It is translated as CASSSSGATYNEQFF.

The table lists this clonotype with many counts. In DNA, the CDR3 is TGTGCCAGCAGTTCCGGGACCACCGACAATGAGCAGTTCTTC. This gives the protein CASSSGTTDNEQFF. The chain recombines TRBV12-3 or TRBV12-4 with TRBJ2-1; D may correspond to TRBD1 or TRBD2 (5 bases each). Trimming left V 4 bases short and J 5 bases short, with 12 bases between. This CDR3 has 14 amino acids.

This clonotype was counted a few times. This chain joins TRBV20-1 and TRBJ1-2, with D possibly matching TRBD1 (5 bases). Germline CDR1 is DFQATT and CDR2 is SNEGSKA (reference sequence). This CDR3 is 16 amino acids long. The V and J ends lost 4 bases and 0 bases respectively, with 18 bases between them. The CDR3 DNA reads TGCAGTGCTACAAGTGGGGCAGCGGGCCCTAACTATGGCTACACCTTC. Translation: CSATSGAAGPNYGYTF.

The table lists this clonotype with many counts. The chain has TRBV10-3 and TRBJ2-7; D gene uncertain. Germline lookup yields CDR1 ENHRY and CDR2 SYGVKD. V lost 2 bases and J 0 bases, leaving 14 bases between the germline ends. CDR3 length: 16 amino acids. The CDR3 coding sequence is TGTGCCATCAGTGAGGTAGGCGGAGAATACTCCTACGAGCAGTACTTC. It encodes CAISEVGGEYSYEQYF.